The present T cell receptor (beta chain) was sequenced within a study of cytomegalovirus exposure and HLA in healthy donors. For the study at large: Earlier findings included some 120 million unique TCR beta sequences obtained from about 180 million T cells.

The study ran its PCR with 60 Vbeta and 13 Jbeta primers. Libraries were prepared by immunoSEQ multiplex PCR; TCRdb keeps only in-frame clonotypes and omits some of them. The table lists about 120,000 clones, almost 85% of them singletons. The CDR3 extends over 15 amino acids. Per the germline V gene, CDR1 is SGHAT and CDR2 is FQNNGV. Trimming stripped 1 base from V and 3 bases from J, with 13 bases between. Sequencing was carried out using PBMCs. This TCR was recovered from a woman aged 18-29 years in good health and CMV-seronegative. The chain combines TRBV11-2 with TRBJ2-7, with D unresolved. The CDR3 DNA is TGTGCCAGCAGCTTAGTCGCAGGCTTCAGCTACGAGCAGTACTTC. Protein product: CASSLVAGFSYEQYF.